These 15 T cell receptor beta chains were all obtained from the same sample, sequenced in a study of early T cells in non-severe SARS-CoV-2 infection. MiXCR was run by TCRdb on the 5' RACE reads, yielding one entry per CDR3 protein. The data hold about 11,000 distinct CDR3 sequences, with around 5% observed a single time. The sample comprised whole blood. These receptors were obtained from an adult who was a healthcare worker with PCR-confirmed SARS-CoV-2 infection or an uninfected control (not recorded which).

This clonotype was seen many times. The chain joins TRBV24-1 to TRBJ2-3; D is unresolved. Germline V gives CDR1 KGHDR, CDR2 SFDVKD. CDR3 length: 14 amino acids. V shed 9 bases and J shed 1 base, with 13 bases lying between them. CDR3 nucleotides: TGTGCCACCTCATCGCGGTATGGCACAGATACGCAGTATTTT. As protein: CATSSRYGTDTQYF.

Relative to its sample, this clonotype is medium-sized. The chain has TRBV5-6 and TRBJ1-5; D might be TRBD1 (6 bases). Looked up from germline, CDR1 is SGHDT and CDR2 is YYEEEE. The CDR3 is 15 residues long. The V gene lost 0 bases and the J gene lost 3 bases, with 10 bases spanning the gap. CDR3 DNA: TGTGCCAGCAGCTTGGCTGGGGGCGACAATCAGCCCCAGCATTTT. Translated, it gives CASSLAGGDNQPQHF.

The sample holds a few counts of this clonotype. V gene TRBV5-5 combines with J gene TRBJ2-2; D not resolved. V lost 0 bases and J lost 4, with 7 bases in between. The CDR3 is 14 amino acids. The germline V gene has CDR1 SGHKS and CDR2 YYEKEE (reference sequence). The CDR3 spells CASSLVRTTGELFF. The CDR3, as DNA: TGTGCCAGCAGCTTGGTGAGGACCACCGGGGAGCTGTTTTTT.

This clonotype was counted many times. The CDR3 spells CSASGTSSYNEQFF. The CDR3 coding sequence is TGCAGTGCTTCCGGGACTAGCTCCTACAATGAGCAGTTCTTC. This chain links TRBV20-1 with TRBJ2-1; TRBD2 aligns across 8 bases. The germline V gene encodes CDR1 DFQATT and CDR2 SNEGSKA (reference sequence). The V and J ends lost 5 bases and 0 bases, in that order; junction bases with no gene match: 3. The CDR3 runs 14 residues.

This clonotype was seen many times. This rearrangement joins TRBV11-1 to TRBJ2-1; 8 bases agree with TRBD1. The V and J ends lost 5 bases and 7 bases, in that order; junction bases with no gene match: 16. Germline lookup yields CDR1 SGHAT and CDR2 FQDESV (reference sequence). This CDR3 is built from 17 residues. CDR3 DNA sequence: TGTGCCAGCAGCCTAGGGCGGACAGGGTTTTTTTTGAATGAGCAGTTCTTC. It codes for CASSLGRTGFFLNEQFF.

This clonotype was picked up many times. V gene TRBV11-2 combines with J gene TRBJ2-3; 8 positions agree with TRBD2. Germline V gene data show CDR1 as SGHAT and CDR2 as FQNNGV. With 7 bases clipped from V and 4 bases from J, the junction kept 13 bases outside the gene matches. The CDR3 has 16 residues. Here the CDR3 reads CASTPGTGGVADTQYF. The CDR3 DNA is TGTGCCAGCACCCCGGGGACGGGGGGGGTAGCAGATACGCAGTATTTT.

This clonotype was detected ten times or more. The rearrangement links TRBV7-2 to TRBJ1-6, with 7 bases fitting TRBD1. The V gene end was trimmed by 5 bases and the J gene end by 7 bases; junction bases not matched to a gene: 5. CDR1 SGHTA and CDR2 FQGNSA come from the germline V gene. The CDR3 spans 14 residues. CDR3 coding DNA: TGTGCCAGCAGCCCCGGGACAGTCAATTCACCCCTCCACTTT. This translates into CASSPGTVNSPLHF.

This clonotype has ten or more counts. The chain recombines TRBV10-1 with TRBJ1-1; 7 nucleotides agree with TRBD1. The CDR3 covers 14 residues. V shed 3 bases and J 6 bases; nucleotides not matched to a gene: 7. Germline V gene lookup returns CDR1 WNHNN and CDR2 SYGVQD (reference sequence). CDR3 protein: CASSENRDSSEAFF. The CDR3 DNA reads TGCGCCAGCAGTGAAAACCGGGACAGCTCTGAAGCTTTCTTT.

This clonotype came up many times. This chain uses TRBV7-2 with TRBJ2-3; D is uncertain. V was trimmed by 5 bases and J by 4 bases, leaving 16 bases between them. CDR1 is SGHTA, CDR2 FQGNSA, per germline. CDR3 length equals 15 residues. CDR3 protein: CASSPESLPSDTQYF. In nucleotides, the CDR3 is TGTGCCAGCAGCCCAGAAAGTTTACCTTCAGATACGCAGTATTTT.

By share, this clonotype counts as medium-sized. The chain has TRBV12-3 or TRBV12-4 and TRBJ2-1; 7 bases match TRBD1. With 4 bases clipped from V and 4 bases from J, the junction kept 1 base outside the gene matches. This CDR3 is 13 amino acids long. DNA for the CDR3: TGTGCCAGCAGTTCGGGACAGTACAATGAGCAGTTCTTC. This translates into CASSSGQYNEQFF.

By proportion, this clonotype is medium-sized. In nucleotides, the CDR3 is TGCGCCAGCAGCACGGGACAGAGCTCTGGGGCCAACGTCCTGACTTTC. Its protein product is CASSTGQSSGANVLTF. The chain recombines TRBV5-1 with TRBJ2-6, with TRBD1 matching over 7 bases. In germline, CDR1 is SGHRS, CDR2 YFSETQ. CDR3 size: 16 residues. The V and J ends lost 4 bases and 0 bases, in that order; junction bases with no gene match: 4.

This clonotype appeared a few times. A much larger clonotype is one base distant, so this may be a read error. CDR3 region: CSVEETDYDYTF. CDR3 sequence (DNA): TGCAGCGTTGAAGAGACGGACTATGACTACACCTTC. This sequence joins TRBV29-1 and TRBJ1-2; D call uncertain. The germline V gene encodes CDR1 SQVTM and CDR2 ANQGSEA. This CDR3 comprises 12 residues.

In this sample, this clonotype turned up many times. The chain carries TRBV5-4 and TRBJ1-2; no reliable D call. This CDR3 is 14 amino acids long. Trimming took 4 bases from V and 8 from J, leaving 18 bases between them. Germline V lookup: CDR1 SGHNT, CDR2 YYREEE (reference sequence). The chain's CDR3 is CASSPRGEGRGYTF. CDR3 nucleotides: TGTGCCAGCAGCCCGCGAGGAGAGGGTCGAGGCTACACCTTC. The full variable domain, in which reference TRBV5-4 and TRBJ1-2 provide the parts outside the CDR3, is ETGVTQSPTHLIKTRGQQVTLRCSSQSGHNTVSWYQQALGQGPQFIFQYYREEENGRGNFPPRFSGLQFPNYSSELNVNALELDDSALYLCASSPRGEGRGYTFGSGTRLTVV.

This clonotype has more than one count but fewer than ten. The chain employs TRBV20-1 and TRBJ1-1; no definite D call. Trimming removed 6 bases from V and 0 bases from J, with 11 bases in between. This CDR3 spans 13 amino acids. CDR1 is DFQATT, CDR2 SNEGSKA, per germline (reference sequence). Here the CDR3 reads CSAEVLMNTEAFF. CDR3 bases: TGCAGTGCGGAGGTACTTATGAACACTGAAGCTTTCTTT.

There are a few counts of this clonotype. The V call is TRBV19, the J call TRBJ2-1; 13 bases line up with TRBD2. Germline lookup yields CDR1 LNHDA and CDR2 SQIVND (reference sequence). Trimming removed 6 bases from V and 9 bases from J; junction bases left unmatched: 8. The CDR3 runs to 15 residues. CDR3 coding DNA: TGTGCCAGTAGGGCGACTAGCGGGGGGTATGGTGAGCAGTTCTTC. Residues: CASRATSGGYGEQFF.